This T cell receptor beta chain comes out of a study of blood T cell repertoires in COVID-19 (dated by TCRdb to between 2020 and 2021). At the level of the whole study: Collaborator samples came from the United States, Italy and Spain and covered acute and convalescent phases of COVID-19. The material from the prospective study consisted of cDNA or gDNA derived from T cells, B-cell-depleted T cells, or PBMCs. The dataset comprised deeply sampled blood TCRbeta repertoires from subjects exposed to, actively infected with, or recovered from COVID-19. The repertoires were made available in a free public database intended to serve as a resource for research on the immune response to SARS-CoV-2. Samples came from the ongoing ImmuneRACE study (first 160 participants) plus 1,254 subjects from 6 global collaborators. A de-identified subject ID, COVID-19 status, age in years and sex were almost always included in the sample metadata. HLA class I and class II types, where available, came from metadata supplied by the sample provider rather than from assay-based typing. The research as a whole found: The amount of clinical and demographic metadata varied by source and participant and was provided uncurated.

In Seattle, one collaborating source enrolled patients while the infection was active and tracked those patients longitudinally over the course of disease. The collaborating institutions used their own protocols to collect whole blood in K2EDTA tubes. For TCRbeta analysis, collaborators shipped samples in one of three forms: frozen whole blood, isolated PBMCs, or DNA extracted from either of those sample types. V loses 0 bases, J loses 7 bases, and the germline ends lie 9 bases apart. From its cysteine to its phenylalanine, the CDR3 spans 14 amino acids. Of the read, only the CDR3 DNA is kept; its 42 bases are in frame from base 1. Based on the germline V gene (reference sequence), the CDR1 and CDR2 sequences are PRHDT and FYEKMQ. TCRbeta CDR3 regions were amplified from genomic DNA by means of the immunoSEQ Assay, a bias-controlled multiplex PCR. The paper's processing steps were these. The number of nucleated cells in each sample was estimated from the amplification of reference gene primers within the assay. Sequence reads were collapsed and filtered to measure the absolute abundance of every unique TCRbeta CDR3 rearrangement. For each sample, productive Simpson clonality was calculated as the square root of Simpson's diversity index across productive rearrangements. The source is immuneACCESS, and TCRdb retained only in-frame sequences with V and J called. Part of the clones is not carried over; for the studies checked, unresolved V genes explain less than half of this, and the remainder is unexplained. D and trimming come from the DNA, and the V and J calls and clone size come from that table. This sample lists more than 55,000 clones; roughly nine tenths were detected once. The ten largest clones take up over 15% of the sample.

This clone is judged medium-sized (0.01 to 0.1%). Its antigen target is currently unknown. No quality values exist for individual bases; no much larger clone is one base distant. The specimen sequenced was peripheral blood. Recombination linked TRBV13 to TRBJ1-4; TRBD1 is possibly the D segment (5 matching bases). This receptor was taken from a woman aged 55 to 70 with COVID-19, enrolled during active disease. The CDR3 region: CASSLGGRGEKLFF. At the DNA level, the sequence is TGTGCCAGCAGCTTAGGGGGGCGCGGTGAAAAACTGTTTTTT. Supplemented by the reference TRBV13 and TRBJ1-4 proteins around the CDR3, the complete variable domain is AAGVIQSPRHLIKEKRETATLKCYPIPRHDTVYWYQQGPGQDPQFLISFYEKMQSDKGSIPDRFSAQQFSDYHSELNMSSLELGDSALYFCASSLGGRGEKLFFGSGTQLSVL.